This T cell receptor beta chain derives from a study of T-cell reconstitution after alpha-beta-depleted transplantation in children. The CDR3 is made up of 17 amino acids. Per germline, CDR1 SGHAT and CDR2 FQDESV (reference sequence). Trimming removed 3 bases from V and 0 bases from J, with 18 bases in between. This clonotype was seen a few times. As it was prepared, the TCRbeta library received unique molecular identifiers. TCRdb reprocessed the PCR reads with MiXCR, giving one entry per CDR3 protein. The table lists 200,000 to 250,000 distinct CDR3 sequences, more than 10% of them singletons. The origin of this receptor is a human donor who donated a stem cell graft to a child with acute lymphoblastic leukemia. The input for sequencing was PBMCs from the stem cell graft donor, taken from the stem cell graft. This chain links TRBV11-1 with TRBJ2-7; TRBD2 is a possible D gene (6 bases). DNA of the CDR3: TGTGCCAGCAGCTTTATTAGAGCGGGTGGAAGCTCCTACGAGCAGTACTTC. Its protein is CASSFIRAGGSSYEQYF.